This is a list of T cell receptor beta chains from one sample in a study of technical replicates of blood from several donors. TCRdb's table, derived via immunoSEQ multiplex PCR, lists solely in-frame clones and lacks some. The table has 65,000 to 85,000 clones, about 89% seen once. The sequencing sample was made of T cells isolated from PBMCs. These receptors all stem from a human donor in good health. CDR3s include the opening cysteine and the closing phenylalanine or tryptophan. The D gene is left open where the match is weak. Clone size is stated in some rows and not others, as once, few, many or a class when expanded.

j_call v_call clone_size d_call cdr3_aa cdr3_nt
TRBJ2-7 TRBV7-8 - TRBD2 CASSLEGTRGYEQYF TGTGCCAGCAGCTTAGAAGGGACTAGGGGCTACGAGCAGTACTTC
TRBJ2-3 TRBV27 - - CASSLAAPWDTQYF TGTGCCAGCAGTTTAGCGGCCCCGTGGGATACGCAGTATTTT
TRBJ1-2 TRBV19 - - CASSPRQRYGYTF TGTGCCAGTAGTCCCCGACAGCGCTATGGCTACACCTTC
TRBJ2-1 TRBV4-2 - TRBD2 CASSQEYGRAGNEQFF TGTGCCAGCAGCCAAGAATACGGGAGGGCAGGCAATGAGCAGTTCTTC
TRBJ2-7 TRBV2 - TRBD2 CASSYYLGTSQQYF TGTGCCAGCAGCTACTACCTCGGGACTAGTCAGCAGTACTTC
TRBJ1-5 TRBV30 - - CAWSSSGNQPQHF TGTGCCTGGAGTAGTTCCGGTAATCAGCCCCAGCATTTT
TRBJ1-5 TRBV6-1 - TRBD1 CASRFRGGNQPQHF TGTGCCAGCAGGTTCAGGGGGGGCAATCAGCCCCAGCATTTT
TRBJ2-2 TRBV4-1 - - CASSRSRATGELFF TGCGCCAGCAGCCGGAGCAGAGCCACCGGGGAGCTGTTTTTT
TRBJ1-1 TRBV7-9 - TRBD1 CASSSTGGSTEAFF TGTGCCAGCAGCTCGACAGGGGGTTCCACTGAAGCTTTCTTT
TRBJ2-1 TRBV18 - TRBD2 CASSPGGSYEQFF TGTGCCAGCTCACCGGGGGGGAGCTATGAGCAGTTCTTC
TRBJ1-1 TRBV4-2 - - CAVRFGNTEAFF TGTGCCGTTCGGTTTGGGAACACTGAAGCTTTCTTT
TRBJ1-1 TRBV5-8 once - CASSPGGDTEAFF TGTGCCAGCAGCCCGGGGGGGGACACTGAAGCTTTCTTT
TRBJ2-5 TRBV4-1 - - CASSQDGDYQETQYF TGCGCCAGCAGCCAAGACGGGGACTACCAAGAGACCCAGTACTTC
TRBJ2-7 TRBV11-2 - TRBD1 CASSLVRGQGEYEQYF TGTGCCAGCAGCTTAGTTAGGGGACAGGGGGAATACGAGCAGTACTTC
TRBJ1-1 TRBV6-5 - - CASSYSGSLRTEAFF TGTGCCAGCAGTTACTCCGGGAGCCTCAGGACTGAAGCTTTCTTT
TRBJ2-5 TRBV11-2 - - CASTPVRGQQETQYF TGTGCCAGCACCCCAGTGCGGGGTCAGCAAGAGACCCAGTACTTC
TRBJ2-3 TRBV7-2 - - CASSFGDGRPQYF TGTGCCAGCAGCTTCGGAGACGGGAGACCTCAGTATTTT
TRBJ2-4 TRBV28 - - CASNYAAVNIQYF TGTGCCAGCAACTATGCAGCGGTAAACATTCAGTACTTC
TRBJ2-7 TRBV7-9 - TRBD1 CASRPGQGRSYEQYF TGTGCCAGCAGACCCGGACAGGGACGCTCCTACGAGCAGTACTTC
TRBJ2-5 TRBV28 - TRBD1 CASDVWTGDQETQYF TGTGCCAGCGACGTGTGGACAGGTGACCAAGAGACCCAGTACTTC
TRBJ2-7 TRBV5-1 - TRBD2 CASSLGTSGMNYEQYF TGCGCCAGCAGCTTGGGGACTAGCGGGATGAACTACGAGCAGTACTTC
TRBJ1-2 TRBV6-1 - - CASSEGAGYGYTF TGTGCCAGCAGTGAGGGAGCTGGATATGGCTACACCTTC
TRBJ2-7 TRBV9 once TRBD1 CASSTGTGVHEQYF TGTGCCAGCAGCACCGGGACAGGGGTCCACGAGCAGTACTTC
TRBJ2-7 TRBV15 - - CATSREYRAYEQYF TGTGCCACCAGCAGAGAATACAGGGCCTACGAGCAGTACTTC
TRBJ1-5 TRBV7-2 - - CASSPGVQPQHF TGTGCCAGCAGCCCGGGAGTTCAACCCCAGCATTTT
TRBJ1-2 TRBV6-6 - - CASSLANAGGRDGYTF TGTGCCAGCAGCTTAGCGAACGCGGGGGGCAGGGATGGCTACACCTTC
TRBJ2-1 TRBV15 - - CATSRDVAVGHNEQFF TGTGCCACCAGCAGAGACGTGGCCGTGGGCCACAATGAGCAGTTCTTC
TRBJ1-4 TRBV19 - - CASSPQGLLLATNEKLFF TGTGCCAGTAGTCCCCAGGGGCTCCTCCTCGCAACTAATGAAAAACTGTTTTTT
TRBJ2-1 TRBV5-4 - - CASSFYPDNEQFF TGTGCCAGCAGCTTTTACCCAGACAATGAGCAGTTCTTC
TRBJ2-7 TRBV5-1 - TRBD1 CASSLSQGRSYEQYF TGCGCCAGCAGCTTGTCACAGGGGCGCTCCTACGAGCAGTACTTC
TRBJ1-1 TRBV6-1 - - CASSVMAGVTEAFF TGTGCCAGCAGTGTAATGGCAGGGGTAACTGAAGCTTTCTTT
TRBJ2-3 TRBV5-4 - TRBD2 CASSNLAGLLADTQYF TGTGCCAGCAGCAATTTAGCGGGCCTACTTGCAGATACGCAGTATTTT
TRBJ2-7 TRBV7-6 - TRBD2 CASSLEGLAGGYEQYF TGTGCCAGCAGCTTAGAGGGACTAGCGGGGGGTTACGAGCAGTACTTC
TRBJ2-1 TRBV27 - - CASSLEGASNEQFF TGTGCCAGCAGTTTAGAGGGAGCCAGCAATGAGCAGTTCTTC
TRBJ2-3 TRBV5-1 - - CASSLGSGGHYTDTQYF TGCGCCAGCAGCTTGGGGAGCGGCGGGCATTACACAGATACGCAGTATTTT
TRBJ1-4 TRBV9 - TRBD1 CASSVGQGFDEKLFF TGTGCCAGCAGCGTAGGACAGGGATTTGATGAAAAACTGTTTTTT
TRBJ1-1 TRBV27 - TRBD1 CASSLWGTGTEAFF TGTGCCAGCAGTTTATGGGGGACAGGGACTGAAGCTTTCTTT
TRBJ2-7 TRBV7-9 - TRBD2 CASSPRGRGSYEQYF TGTGCCAGCAGCCCCCGGGGGAGGGGATCATACGAGCAGTACTTC
TRBJ2-1 TRBV5-6 - TRBD1 CASSLGTGTEQFF TGTGCCAGCAGCTTGGGGACAGGAACTGAGCAGTTCTTC
TRBJ1-1 TRBV28 - - CASSPARGVAFF TGTGCCAGCAGCCCTGCCCGGGGGGTGGCTTTCTTT